Presented here are 29 T cell receptor beta chains from one specimen sequenced in a study of CD8 T cells in ankylosing spondylitis (dated 2017 in TCRdb). The paper's findings and limits, for the study overall: Blood from ankylosing spondylitis patients appeared to be characterized by a TCR beta motif made up of under ten highly homologous amino acid variants.

Antigens of these TCRs are unknown. The protocol used for the library was 5' RACE. Sequencing instrument: Illumina HiSeq 2500. TCRdb trimmed the raw reads at Q25, called clones with MiXCR and kept productive beta chains. Under each unique CDR3 protein, matching rows form one entry showing the most common genes and DNA. The sample contains about 750,000 distinct CDR3 sequences, about 20% of them found a single time. The top ten hold about 20% of the sample. Material: blood, either unsorted or a sorted T cell fraction (not recorded which). The receptors here all came from a male donor with ankylosing spondylitis.

This clonotype was seen only a few times. The J gene is TRBJ2-3, the V gene TRBV4-3; D might be TRBD1 (6 bases). The CDR3 covers 18 residues. V was shortened by 0 bases and J by 5 bases, with 21 bases between the two germline ends. From germline, CDR1 is LGHNA and CDR2 YSLEER. CDR3 in amino acids: CASSQEFGLDLGGDTQYF. In DNA form, the CDR3 reads TGCGCCAGCAGCCAAGAGTTTGGGCTGGATTTAGGGGGAGATACGCAGTATTTT.

The chain carries TRBV6-5 and TRBJ1-1; D remains unclear. The germline gives CDR1 MNHEY, CDR2 SVGAGI. The CDR3 is made up of 12 amino acids. V gave up 10 bases and J gave up 1 base, with 10 bases separating them. Here the CDR3 reads CATETANTEAFF. CDR3 nucleotide sequence: TGTGCCACTGAAACGGCGAACACTGAAGCTTTCTTT.

The V gene is TRBV6-5, the J gene TRBJ2-2, with TRBD2 matching over 12 bases. The CDR3 is 17 amino acids. The V segment lost 2 bases and the J segment 2 bases; nucleotides outside the gene matches: 3. Germline lookup yields CDR1 MNHEY and CDR2 SVGAGI. Here the CDR3 DNA reads TGTGCCAGCAGTTACCTAGCGGGAGGGCCTAACACCGGGGAGCTGTTTTTT. It is translated as CASSYLAGGPNTGELFF.

The sample holds a few counts of this clonotype. The chain combines TRBV27 with TRBJ2-7, with TRBD1 matching over 7 bases. Germline-derived CDR1 and CDR2 are MNHEY and SMNVEV (reference sequence). V shed 5 bases and J 2 bases; nucleotides not matched to a gene: 9. The CDR3 length is 15 residues. CDR3 amino acids: CASSLGVGTAYEQYF. CDR3 DNA sequence: TGTGCCAGCAGTCTCGGGGTTGGGACAGCCTACGAGCAGTACTTC.

The rearrangement uses TRBV4-1 and TRBJ1-2, with TRBD1 matching 8 bases. The CDR3 runs to 14 residues. Germline CDR1 is MGHRA and CDR2 is YSYEKL. Trimming took 2 bases from V and 7 from J; bases not matched to a gene: 6. CDR3 residues: CASSQLQGEGGYTF. The CDR3 region has the DNA TGCGCCAGCAGCCAATTACAGGGGGAGGGTGGCTACACCTTC.

This clonotype was seen a few times. The CDR3 sequence: CASSLTSGDEQYF. CDR3 in DNA: TGTGCCAGCAGCTTAACTAGCGGAGACGAGCAGTACTTC. The chain joins TRBV7-3 to TRBJ2-7; a weak D match, TRBD2 (6 bases). The CDR3 spans 13 residues. V was pared by 0 bases and J by 5 bases, with 8 bases between. CDR1 and CDR2 from the germline V gene are SGHTA and FQGTGA.

This clonotype was seen a handful of times. The rearrangement uses TRBV20-1 and TRBJ2-1; D may correspond to TRBD1 or TRBD2 (5 bases each). The CDR3 runs 15 residues. The germline V gene has CDR1 DFQATT and CDR2 SNEGSKA (reference sequence). Trimming stripped 5 bases from V and 4 bases from J, with 18 bases between. In DNA, the CDR3 is TGCAGTGCTCTCTTAGGGGCGAGGGCATACAATGAGCAGTTCTTC. Encoded protein: CSALLGARAYNEQFF.

This clonotype was picked up a small number of times. V usage is TRBV15 and J usage is TRBJ2-7; weak D call: TRBD2 (6 bases). The CDR3 totals 14 residues. The V gene lost 3 bases and the J gene lost 2 bases, with 11 bases spanning the gap. The germline V gene has CDR1 LNHNV and CDR2 YYDKDF (reference sequence). This CDR3 reads CATSRGRPPYEQYF. The CDR3 nucleotides read TGTGCCACCAGCAGGGGGAGGCCCCCCTACGAGCAGTACTTC. Filled out from reference TRBV15 and TRBJ2-7, the complete variable domain reads DAMVIQNPRYQVTQFGKPVTLSCSQTLNHNVMYWYQQKSSQAPKLLFHYYDKDFNNEADTPDNFQSRRPNTSFCFLDIRSPGLGDTAMYLCATSRGRPPYEQYFGPGTRLTVT.

This rearrangement joins TRBV3-1 to TRBJ2-1, with 10 positions matching TRBD2. The CDR3 extends over 15 amino acids. V lost 1 base to trimming and J lost 8 bases; unmatched junction nucleotides: 5. Germline V gene lookup returns CDR1 LGHDT and CDR2 YNNKEL (reference sequence). CDR3 nucleotides: TGTGCCAGCAGCCAAGTACGGACTAGCGGCCATGAGCAGTTCTTC. As protein: CASSQVRTSGHEQFF.

The chain links TRBV20-1 to TRBJ2-7, with D hard to call. CDR1 DFQATT and CDR2 SNEGSKA come from the germline V gene (reference sequence). The germline V and J ends were trimmed by 5 bases and 2 bases, with 7 bases remaining between them. The CDR3 is 11 amino acids. This chain's CDR3 is CSAEVPYEQYF. The CDR3 bases are TGCAGTGCTGAGGTCCCCTACGAGCAGTACTTC.

The chain's CDR3 is CASSSHRQGNQPQHF. DNA of the CDR3: TGTGCCAGCAGTTCCCACCGACAGGGCAATCAGCCCCAGCATTTT. The rearrangement joins TRBV27 to TRBJ1-5; D is perhaps TRBD1 (6 bases). Germline CDR1 and CDR2: MNHEY and SMNVEV (reference sequence). With 4 bases removed from V and 2 bases from J, the gap between germline ends came to 12 bases. The CDR3 has 15 amino acids.

V gene TRBV6-1 combines with J gene TRBJ1-5; D is undetermined. The V gene's germline CDR1 is MNHNS and CDR2 SASEGT. This CDR3 has 15 residues. With 1 base removed from V and 1 base from J, the gap between germline ends came to 8 bases. Here the CDR3 reads CASSEGVKSNQPQHF. The CDR3 DNA reads TGTGCCAGCAGTGAAGGCGTGAAGAGCAATCAGCCCCAGCATTTT.

The CDR3 spells CSARQGYPEAFF. DNA for the CDR3: TGCAGTGCTAGACAGGGCTACCCTGAAGCTTTCTTT. The J gene is TRBJ1-1, the V gene TRBV20-1; TRBD1 is a possible D gene (5 bases). The V gene lost 2 bases and the J gene lost 6 bases, with 10 bases spanning the gap. The CDR3 is 12 residues long. Per the germline V gene, CDR1 is DFQATT and CDR2 is SNEGSKA (reference sequence).

In its sample, this clonotype was seen a few times. This chain links TRBV30 with TRBJ2-7, with 7 bases lining up with TRBD1. V lost 2 bases and J lost 3; bases outside the gene matches: 4. The CDR3 contains 13 residues. Germline-derived CDR1 and CDR2 are GTSNPN and SVGIG (reference sequence). CDR3 DNA sequence: TGTGCCTGGAGTATAGGACAGGACTACGAGCAGTACTTC. Its translation: CAWSIGQDYEQYF.

This clonotype appeared a few times. V gene TRBV5-1 combines with J gene TRBJ2-6; D remains ambiguous. The CDR3 is made up of 19 amino acids. V shed 2 bases and J shed 0 bases, with 18 bases lying between them. Germline V gene sequence: CDR1 SGHRS, CDR2 YFSETQ. The DNA for the CDR3 is TGCGCCAGCAGCTTCGGAACAGTTAATTCCGCCTCTGGGGCCAACGTCCTGACTTTC. Its protein is CASSFGTVNSASGANVLTF.

This chain links TRBV7-9 with TRBJ1-1; 8 nucleotides agree with TRBD1. The CDR3 loop spans 15 amino acids. With 5 bases clipped from V and 5 bases from J, the junction kept 10 bases outside the gene matches. Germline CDR1 is SEHNR and CDR2 is FQNEAQ (reference sequence). The CDR3 region has the DNA TGTGCCAGCAGCCCGGACAGGGCGGGAGGGACTGAAGCTTTCTTT. Protein product: CASSPDRAGGTEAFF. The full variable domain, in which reference TRBV7-9 and TRBJ1-1 provide the parts outside the CDR3, is DTGVSQNPRHKITKRGQNVTFRCDPISEHNRLYWYRQTLGQGPEFLTYFQNEAQLEKSRLLSDRFSAERPKGSFSTLEIQRTEQGDSAMYLCASSPDRAGGTEAFFGQGTRLTVV.

This clonotype has only a few counts. The chain employs TRBV30 and TRBJ2-3, with TRBD2 matching 7 bases. The germline V gene encodes CDR1 GTSNPN and CDR2 SVGIG (reference sequence). V was pared by 5 bases and J by 0 bases, with 8 bases of the junction left unmatched. The CDR3 is made up of 15 amino acids. CDR3: CAWVRTRASTDTQYF. The CDR3 DNA follows: TGTGCCTGGGTGAGGACTAGAGCTAGCACAGATACGCAGTATTTT.

This clonotype appeared a few times. The rearrangement links TRBV20-1 to TRBJ2-7, with D maybe TRBD2 (6 bases). Trimming cost V 5 bases and J 6 bases, with 20 bases left between them. CDR1 is DFQATT, CDR2 SNEGSKA, per germline (reference sequence). The CDR3 covers 14 residues. CDR3 loop: CSAPARGGKGEQYF. DNA for the CDR3: TGCAGTGCTCCCGCCCGTGGGGGGAAAGGCGAGCAGTACTTC.

In DNA, the CDR3 is TGTGCCAGCAGTACCAGGGACTGGCCGGAATTCTTC. Its translation: CASSTRDWPEFF. The chain uses TRBV12-3 or TRBV12-4 and TRBJ2-1, with a tentative D call TRBD2 (6 bases). The CDR3 loop spans 12 amino acids. With 5 bases removed from V and 16 bases from J, the gap between germline ends came to 18 bases.

V usage is TRBV20-1 and J usage is TRBJ2-7; 15 nucleotides align to TRBD2. Germline CDR1 DFQATT, CDR2 SNEGSKA (reference sequence). The CDR3 has 16 amino acids. V shed 6 bases and J 2 bases; nucleotides not matched to a gene: 8. In DNA, the CDR3 is TGCAGTGCCGCGGGACTAGCGGGGGGCCAAGCCTACGAGCAGTACTTC. Encoded protein: CSAAGLAGGQAYEQYF.

V and J are TRBV27 and TRBJ2-7; 9 bases line up with TRBD1. V shed 2 bases and J 4 bases; nucleotides not matched to a gene: 9. This CDR3 contains 16 residues. Germline loops: CDR1 MNHEY, CDR2 SMNVEV (reference sequence). The CDR3, as DNA: TGTGCCAGCAGTTTAGGGGCACAGGGGGCTTCATACGAGCAGTACTTC. Its translation is CASSLGAQGASYEQYF.

This clonotype showed up just once. The chain employs TRBV7-3 and TRBJ2-3; a possible D gene is TRBD2 (5 bases). V dropped 6 bases and J dropped 0 bases, with 13 bases sitting between them. There are 15 residues in the CDR3. Germline CDR1 and CDR2: SGHTA and FQGTGA. CDR3 sequence reads: CASSHVRGSTDTQYF. The CDR3 DNA is TGTGCCAGCAGTCACGTCCGCGGGAGCACAGATACGCAGTATTTT.

This clonotype was observed a few times. This sequence joins TRBV6-2 or TRBV6-3 and TRBJ2-3; TRBD2 agrees at 15 bases. Trimming removed 6 bases from V and 0 bases from J; junction bases left unmatched: 16. The CDR3 has 21 residues. Germline CDR1 MNHEY, CDR2 SVGEGT. CDR3 sequence (DNA): TGTGCCAGCAGCGGGACTAGCGGGAGGTCCTTTTCTCCTCATAGCACAGATACGCAGTATTTT. Amino acids: CASSGTSGRSFSPHSTDTQYF.

A few counts support this clonotype. This chain uses TRBV4-3 with TRBJ2-1; 9 nucleotides line up with TRBD2. This CDR3 comprises 16 residues. Trimming removed 0 bases from V and 6 bases from J; junction bases left unmatched: 6. CDR1 and CDR2 (germline): LGHNA, YSLEER. CDR3 residues: CASSQDRREGSNEQFF. CDR3 bases: TGCGCCAGCAGCCAAGATCGGCGGGAGGGTAGCAATGAGCAGTTCTTC.

In its sample, this clonotype was seen a few times. The chain recombines TRBV4-1 with TRBJ2-2; D uncertain. Per germline, CDR1 MGHRA and CDR2 YSYEKL. Trimming stripped 3 bases from V and 3 bases from J, with 11 bases between. The CDR3 runs 15 residues. Here the CDR3 reads CASSQSPGYTGELFF. CDR3 nucleotides: TGCGCCAGCAGCCAGAGTCCAGGATACACCGGGGAGCTGTTTTTT.

The chain is built from TRBV28 and TRBJ2-3; D remains ambiguous. CDR1 MDHEN and CDR2 SYDVKM come from the germline V gene. V was pared by 5 bases and J by 2 bases, with 11 bases between. The CDR3 is 14 residues long. CDR3 DNA sequence: TGTGCCAGCAGTCCCGGCCCTTACACAGATACGCAGTATTTT. It encodes CASSPGPYTDTQYF.

The V and J genes are TRBV5-1 and TRBJ2-1; tentative D call: TRBD1 (6 bases). The CDR3 is 16 residues long. The germline V gene has CDR1 SGHRS and CDR2 YFSETQ. Deletions cut 3 bases from V and 0 bases from J, with 13 bases between. CDR3 amino acids: CASSSPWGLSYNEQFF. CDR3 bases: TGCGCCAGCAGCTCCCCGTGGGGGCTCTCCTACAATGAGCAGTTCTTC.

This chain links TRBV21-1 with TRBJ2-7; TRBD1 is taken as the D call from the table, unchecked against the DNA. TRBV21-1 is a pseudogene segment. The CDR3 runs to 17 residues. The DNA of the CDR3 is TGTGCCAGCAGCAAAGGAGGGGGGGCGCCCGTCCTCTACGAGCAGTACTTC. It yields the protein CASSKGGGAPVLYEQYF.

This chain connects TRBV12-3 or TRBV12-4 to TRBJ2-6; D not certain. Trimming shortened V by 5 bases and J by 3 bases, and 11 bases separated the two germline ends. CDR3 size: 15 residues. This CDR3 reads CASSDLYGGANVLTF. In nucleotides, the CDR3 is TGTGCCAGCAGTGACTTGTACGGTGGGGCCAACGTCCTGACTTTC.